This T cell receptor (beta chain) was obtained from a study of spatial heterogeneity in lung cancer. Study-wide results and limits: Detection of ubiquitous tumor TCRs in blood was higher at resection than follow-up.

Time point denoted: blood at routine non-recurrence follow-up after resection. Unsorted tumor, nontumor lung tissue or cryopreserved PBMC supplied the whole RNA. At least ten counts were recorded for this clonotype. As yet, its antigen is unknown. MiXCR, run by TCRdb on the 5' RACE reads, gives a single entry per CDR3 protein. The sample lists 95,000 to 130,000 distinct CDR3 sequences, 12% occurring once. CDR1 KGHSH and CDR2 LQKENI come from the germline V gene. V lost 6 bases and J 1 base, leaving 9 bases between the germline ends. The CDR3 sequence is 13 residues long. The genes are TRBV18 and TRBJ1-1; D is ambiguous. This sequence originates from a male donor with early-stage non-small cell lung cancer. The specimen comprised PBMCs, sampled at follow-up. The CDR3 loop is CASSPAPNTEAFF. CDR3 in DNA: TGTGCCAGCTCCCCGGCACCGAACACTGAAGCTTTCTTT.